The clone carrying this T cell receptor beta chain has a single count. What it binds is unknown. The CDR3 totals 14 residues. Germline V gene sequence: CDR1 SGHNT, CDR2 YYREEE (reference sequence). V shed 2 bases and J 5 bases; nucleotides not matched to a gene: 4. This specimen belongs to a study of cytomegalovirus exposure and HLA in healthy donors. Study-wide points: A highly shared variant cluster was judged a likely technical artifact.

Primers: 60 Vbeta forward and 13 Jbeta reverse. Method: immunoSEQ multiplex PCR; TCRdb's copy keeps in-frame clones and lacks some. Of 60,000 to 85,000 clones in the sample, more than 55% are singletons; the top ten hold 4% to 5%. The genes are TRBV5-4 and TRBJ2-3; 8 nucleotides line up with TRBD2. The sample taken for sequencing was PBMCs. The clonotype comes from a man aged 55 to 70 in good health and CMV-seropositive. This chain's CDR3 is CASSFAGGEDTQYF. The CDR3 DNA reads as TGTGCCAGCAGCTTTGCGGGGGGAGAAGATACGCAGTATTTT. The complete variable domain, with remaining parts taken from reference TRBV5-4 and TRBJ2-3, reads ETGVTQSPTHLIKTRGQQVTLRCSSQSGHNTVSWYQQALGQGPQFIFQYYREEENGRGNFPPRFSGLQFPNYSSELNVNALELDDSALYLCASSFAGGEDTQYFGPGTRLTVL.